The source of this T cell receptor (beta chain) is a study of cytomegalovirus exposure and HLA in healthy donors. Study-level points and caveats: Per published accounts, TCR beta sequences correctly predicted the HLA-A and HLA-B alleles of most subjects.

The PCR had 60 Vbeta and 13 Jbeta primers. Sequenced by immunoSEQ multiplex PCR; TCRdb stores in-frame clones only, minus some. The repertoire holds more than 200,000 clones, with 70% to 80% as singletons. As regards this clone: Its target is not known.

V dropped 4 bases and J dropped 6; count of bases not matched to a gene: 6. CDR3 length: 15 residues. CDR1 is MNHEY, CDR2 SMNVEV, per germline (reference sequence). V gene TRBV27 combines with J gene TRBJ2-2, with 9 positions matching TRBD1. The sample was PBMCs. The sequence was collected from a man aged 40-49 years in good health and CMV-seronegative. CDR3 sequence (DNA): TGTGCCAGCAGTTCTGGGGACAGGGTCCCCGGGGAGCTGTTTTTT. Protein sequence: CASSSGDRVPGELFF.